This T cell receptor (beta chain) was captured by sequencing in a study of cytomegalovirus exposure and HLA in healthy donors. V was shortened by 4 bases and J by 0 bases, with 12 bases between the two germline ends. Per the germline V gene, CDR1 is SGDLS and CDR2 is YYNGEE. CDR3 length: 15 amino acids. This PCR relied on a set of 60 Vbeta primers and 13 Jbeta primers. Profiled with immunoSEQ multiplex PCR; TCRdb holds only in-frame clones, not every one. The sample includes 150,000 or so clones, approximately 75% of them seen just once. This clonotype was obtained from a man aged 18 to 29 in good health and CMV-seronegative. The V and J genes are TRBV9 and TRBJ2-3; D remains ambiguous. Sequenced material: PBMCs. This CDR3 reads CASSPQVLSTDTQYF. CDR3 nucleotide sequence: TGTGCCAGCAGCCCCCAGGTTCTTAGCACAGATACGCAGTATTTT.